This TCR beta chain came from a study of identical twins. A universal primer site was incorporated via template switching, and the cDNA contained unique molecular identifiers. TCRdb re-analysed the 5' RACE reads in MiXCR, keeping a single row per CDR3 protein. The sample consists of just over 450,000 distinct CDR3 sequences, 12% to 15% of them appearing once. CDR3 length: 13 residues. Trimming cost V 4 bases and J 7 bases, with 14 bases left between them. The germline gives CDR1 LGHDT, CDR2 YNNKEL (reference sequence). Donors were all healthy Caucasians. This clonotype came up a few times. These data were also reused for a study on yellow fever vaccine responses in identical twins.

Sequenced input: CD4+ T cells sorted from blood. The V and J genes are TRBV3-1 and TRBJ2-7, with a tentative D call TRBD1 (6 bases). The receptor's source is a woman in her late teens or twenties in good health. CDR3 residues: CASSPGHQSEQYF. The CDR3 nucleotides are TGTGCCAGCAGCCCGGGACACCAATCAGAGCAGTACTTC.